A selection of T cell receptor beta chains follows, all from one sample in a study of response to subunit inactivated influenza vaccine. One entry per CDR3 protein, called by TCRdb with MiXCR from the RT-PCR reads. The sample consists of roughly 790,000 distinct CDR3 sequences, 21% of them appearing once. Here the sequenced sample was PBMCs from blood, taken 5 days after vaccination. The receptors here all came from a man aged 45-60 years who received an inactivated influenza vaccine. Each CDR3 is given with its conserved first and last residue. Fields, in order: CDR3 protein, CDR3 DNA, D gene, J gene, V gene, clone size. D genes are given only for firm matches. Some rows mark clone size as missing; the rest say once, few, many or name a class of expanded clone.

CSAKPLAGSVGELFF,TGCAGTGCTAAGCCCCTAGCGGGATCAGTCGGGGAGCTGTTTTTT,TRBD2,TRBJ2-2,TRBV20-1,-
CSASGRDSYEQYF,TGCAGTGCTAGTGGGCGGGATTCCTACGAGCAGTACTTC,-,TRBJ2-7,TRBV20-1,few
CASSLEIISRTDTQYF,TGTGCCAGCAGCTTAGAAATAATCTCACGCACAGATACGCAGTATTTT,-,TRBJ2-3,TRBV11-2,-
CASSVPFAGGPDTQYF,TGTGCCAGCAGCGTCCCGTTCGCGGGAGGCCCAGATACGCAGTATTTT,TRBD2,TRBJ2-3,TRBV9,few
CASRGTSGISYNEQFF,TGTGCCAGCAGGGGGACTAGCGGAATCTCCTACAATGAGCAGTTCTTC,TRBD2,TRBJ2-1,TRBV28,few
CASSLEGRTDTQYF,TGTGCCAGCAGTTTGGAGGGGAGGACAGATACGCAGTATTTT,-,TRBJ2-3,TRBV5-1,many
CASTQSGGDQPQHF,TGTGCCAGCACCCAATCCGGGGGAGATCAGCCCCAGCATTTT,-,TRBJ1-5,TRBV6-2/TRBV6-3,-
CSARASGQSLYEQYF,TGCAGTGCTAGGGCTAGCGGGCAGAGTCTCTACGAGCAGTACTTC,TRBD2,TRBJ2-7,TRBV20-1,-
CASSPLRTNYEQYF,TGTGCCAGCTCACCACTCAGGACAAACTACGAGCAGTACTTC,-,TRBJ2-7,TRBV18,-
CASNTRDRGYEQYF,TGTGCCAGCAATACAAGGGACAGGGGCTACGAGCAGTACTTC,TRBD1,TRBJ2-7,TRBV28,-
CASSYSAGRLTGELFF,TGTGCCAGCAGTTACTCAGCGGGGCGACTCACCGGGGAGCTGTTTTTT,TRBD2,TRBJ2-2,TRBV6-5,-
CASSLPSVSSGVEYF,TGTGCCAGCAGCCTTCCTTCGGTTAGTAGCGGGGTTGAGTACTTC,TRBD2,TRBJ2-7,TRBV12-3/TRBV12-4,few
CATARMGTGNTGELFF,TGTGCCACCGCCCGGATGGGGACGGGGAACACCGGGGAGCTGTTTTTT,-,TRBJ2-2,TRBV24-1,-
CASSKPQETQYF,TGTGCCAGCTCAAAACCCCAAGAGACCCAGTACTTC,-,TRBJ2-5,TRBV6-6,few
CASSPGTSGAFDSYNEQFF,TGTGCCAGCAGCCCAGGGACTAGCGGGGCCTTTGACTCCTACAATGAGCAGTTCTTC,TRBD2,TRBJ2-1,TRBV11-1,few
CASSLDFGQPQHF,TGTGCCAGCAGCTTAGACTTCGGTCAGCCCCAGCATTTT,-,TRBJ1-5,TRBV7-9,few
CSARRSGSYNEQFF,TGCAGTGCTAGGAGAAGCGGGAGTTACAATGAGCAGTTCTTC,TRBD2,TRBJ2-1,TRBV20-1,-
CVSRAQESGNTIYF,TGTGTCAGCAGGGCCCAGGAGTCTGGAAACACCATATATTTT,-,TRBJ1-3,TRBV6-1,-
CSACGQLYVSYNEQFF,TGCAGTGCCTGCGGACAGCTATATGTCTCCTACAATGAGCAGTTCTTC,-,TRBJ2-1,TRBV20-1,-